Listed here are 19 T cell receptor beta chains from one sample, sequenced in a study of beta chain features in type 1 diabetes. Study-level findings and limits: Moderate but significant shortening of TCRB CDR3s was recorded in all four CD4+ subsets from Type 1 diabetes patients.

Every bit of the isolated RNA underwent reverse transcription, so sequencing read expressed TCRB transcripts. Sequenced by immunoSEQ multiplex PCR; TCRdb stores in-frame clones only, minus some. The sample records 400,000 or so clones, around 13% being singletons. What these receptors recognize is not known. The material sequenced was naive CD4+ T cells from blood. All receptors come from a woman aged 18 to 35 with type 1 diabetes.

This chain connects TRBV19 to TRBJ2-1; tentatively, D is TRBD1 (6 bases). Germline CDR1 and CDR2: LNHDA and SQIVND (reference sequence). The V gene lost 1 base and the J gene lost 9 bases, with 10 bases spanning the gap. The CDR3 runs 13 residues. CDR3 in amino acids: CASSIVKDSEQFF. In nucleotides, the CDR3 is TGTGCCAGTAGTATAGTTAAGGACAGTGAGCAGTTCTTC.

This clone was picked up a small number of times. The chain joins TRBV9 to TRBJ2-1; D gene unclear. The V gene lost 0 bases and the J gene lost 4 bases, with 5 bases spanning the gap. Per germline, CDR1 SGDLS and CDR2 YYNGEE. The CDR3 sequence is 13 residues long. CDR3 bases: TGTGCCAGCAGCGTAGAGAGGTACAATGAGCAGTTCTTC. Protein: CASSVERYNEQFF.

The chain has TRBV25-1 and TRBJ2-4; a possible D gene is TRBD1 (6 bases). The germline CDR1 and CDR2 sequences are MGHDK and SYGVNS. This CDR3 region has 16 residues. Trimming stripped 2 bases from V and 1 base from J, with 12 bases between. The CDR3 DNA follows: TGTGCCAGCAGTGAACTCAGGGGAGATGCCAAAAACATTCAGTACTTC. Protein product: CASSELRGDAKNIQYF.

This clone was seen more than once but under ten times. This chain joins TRBV7-2 and TRBJ2-5; D is possibly TRBD1 (5 bases). V was shortened by 1 base and J by 5 bases, with 11 bases between the two germline ends. Per germline, CDR1 SGHTA and CDR2 FQGNSA. The CDR3 contains 14 residues. CDR3 in amino acids: CASSLETAMETQYF. Written as DNA, the CDR3 is TGTGCCAGCAGCTTAGAGACAGCGATGGAGACCCAGTACTTC.

The gene calls are TRBV11-2 and TRBJ1-1, with D unresolved. The CDR3 is 14 amino acids. Germline CDR1 and CDR2: SGHAT and FQNNGV. V was shortened by 5 bases and J by 5 bases, with 15 bases between the two germline ends. For the CDR3, the DNA is TGTGCCAGCAGCCCCGCGGCGGGGTCGACTGAAGCTTTCTTT. Its protein product is CASSPAAGSTEAFF.

This clone has only a few counts. The chain joins TRBV5-1 to TRBJ2-7, with a possible D match to TRBD2 (5 bases). Trimming cost V 2 bases and J 0 bases, with 12 bases left between them. Germline V gene data show CDR1 as SGHRS and CDR2 as YFSETQ. CDR3 size: 15 residues. CDR3 DNA sequence: TGCGCCAGCAGCTTCTGGACGGGGAGCTCCTACGAGCAGTACTTC. Translation gives CASSFWTGSSYEQYF.

The sample holds a few counts of this clone. The chain carries TRBV5-1 and TRBJ2-7, with a weak D call TRBD2 (5 bases). The CDR3 runs 14 residues. Trimming removed 2 bases at V and 0 bases at J, with 9 bases between. Germline loops: CDR1 SGHRS, CDR2 YFSETQ. CDR3 bases: TGCGCCAGCAGCTTCGAGCGGAGCTCCTACGAGCAGTACTTC. It specifies CASSFERSSYEQYF. The full variable domain, its missing parts supplied by reference TRBV5-1 and TRBJ2-7, is KAGVTQTPRYLIKTRGQQVTLSCSPISGHRSVSWYQQTPGQGLQFLFEYFSETQRNKGNFPGRFSGRQFSNSRSEMNVSTLELGDSALYLCASSFERSSYEQYFGPGTRLTVT.

V usage is TRBV28 and J usage is TRBJ2-7, with a tentative D call TRBD2 (5 bases). Trimming left V 10 bases short and J 3 bases short, with 10 bases between. CDR1 and CDR2 (germline): MDHEN, SYDVKM. The CDR3 has 11 residues. For the CDR3, the DNA is TGTGCCACGGAGGCAAACTACGAGCAGTACTTC. This sequence encodes CATEANYEQYF.

There are a few counts of this clone. V and J are TRBV19 and TRBJ2-5; 8 bases align to TRBD1. This CDR3 has 15 amino acids. After removal of 6 bases from V and 1 base from J, the junction contained 7 bases not matched to a gene. From germline, CDR1 is LNHDA and CDR2 SQIVND (reference sequence). In nucleotides, the CDR3 is TGTGCCAGTAGGGGGACAGGAAAGCTCCAAGAGACCCAGTACTTC. As protein: CASRGTGKLQETQYF.

The sample holds a few counts of this clone. CDR3 in amino acids: CAGRNQGSYEQYF. The CDR3 nucleotides are TGTGCGGGCAGAAACCAGGGTTCCTACGAGCAGTACTTC. J is TRBJ2-7 and V is TRBV5-4; tentatively, D is TRBD1 (5 bases). Looked up from germline, CDR1 is SGHNT and CDR2 is YYREEE (reference sequence). This CDR3 contains 13 residues.

The sample holds a few counts of this clone. The V call is TRBV4-3, the J call TRBJ1-2; weak D call: TRBD1 (6 bases). The ends were cut back, 8 bases at V and 5 bases at J, with 18 bases in the middle. The CDR3 is made up of 14 amino acids. CDR1 is LGHNA and CDR2 is YSLEER in the germline V gene. CDR3 residues: CASSPGGYEYGYTF. Written as DNA, the CDR3 is TGCGCCAGCTCCCCGGGGGGCTACGAATATGGCTACACCTTC.

This clone has more than one count but fewer than ten. This rearrangement joins TRBV13 to TRBJ1-2; D may be TRBD1 (5 bases). The CDR3 has 15 amino acids. From germline, CDR1 is PRHDT and CDR2 FYEKMQ (reference sequence). Trimming removed 4 bases from V and 4 bases from J, with 16 bases in between. CDR3 protein: CASSSPSGGAYGYTF. CDR3 sequence (DNA): TGTGCCAGCAGCTCACCGTCGGGTGGGGCCTATGGCTACACCTTC.

This clone was recorded a few times. The rearrangement uses TRBV18 and TRBJ1-5, with TRBD1 as a possible D gene (5 bases). This CDR3 is 16 amino acids long. Germline V gene lookup returns CDR1 KGHSH and CDR2 LQKENI. Trimming shortened V by 2 bases and J by 1 base, and 12 bases separated the two germline ends. Here the CDR3 DNA reads TGTGCCAGCTCACCATCCAGGGCTGGGAGCAATCAGCCCCAGCATTTT. Its protein product is CASSPSRAGSNQPQHF.

The rearrangement uses TRBV18 and TRBJ2-7; 7 bases are shared with TRBD1. The CDR3 spans 15 residues. CDR1 and CDR2 from the germline V gene are KGHSH and LQKENI. With 4 bases clipped from V and 0 bases from J, the junction kept 6 bases outside the gene matches. CDR3 amino acids: CASSLGTDASYEQYF. DNA for the CDR3: TGTGCCAGCTCACTAGGGACAGATGCCTCCTACGAGCAGTACTTC.

This clone has a handful of counts. V is TRBV21-1 and J is TRBJ1-1; the DNA was not compared with TRBD1, the D call given in the table. TRBV21-1 is tagged as a pseudogene. The CDR3 is made up of 17 amino acids. CDR3 nucleotides: TGTGCCAGCAGCGCTCTGGATATTCAGGGGTTATGGACTGAAGCTTTCTTT. Protein product: CASSALDIQGLWTEAFF.

The chain joins TRBV5-1 to TRBJ1-2, with D unclear. Trimming removed 1 base from V and 5 bases from J, with 12 bases in between. In germline, CDR1 is SGHRS, CDR2 YFSETQ. The CDR3 loop spans 14 amino acids. The CDR3 protein is CASSLTEGGYGYTF. The CDR3 region has the DNA TGCGCCAGCAGCTTGACTGAGGGAGGGTATGGCTACACCTTC.

V and J are TRBV11-3 and TRBJ2-1; 8 nucleotides match TRBD2. This CDR3 is built from 18 residues. Unmatched junction bases numbered 19, after V lost 6 bases and J lost 6 bases. The germline CDR1 and CDR2 sequences are SGHNT and YENEEA. As DNA, the CDR3 is TGTGCCAGCAGTTATGGGGGGGGTGGAGCGGGAGAGGGCAATGAGCAGTTCTTC. This translates into CASSYGGGGAGEGNEQFF.

With regard to this clone: Other DNA sequences in this specimen translate into the identical CDR3. This chain joins TRBV18 and TRBJ2-7, with TRBD1 identical over 7 bases. There are 14 residues in the CDR3. Losses at the gene ends were 3 bases for V and 2 bases for J; bases not matched to a gene: 4. The germline gives CDR1 KGHSH, CDR2 LQKENI. CDR3 residues: CASSPLTGTYEQYF. The DNA of the CDR3 is TGTGCCAGCTCACCCTTGACAGGGACCTACGAGCAGTACTTC.

This clone was picked up a small number of times. V and J are TRBV5-1 and TRBJ2-2; 9 bases match TRBD1. Trimming removed 4 bases from V and 5 bases from J; junction bases left unmatched: 6. This CDR3 comprises 15 residues. Germline CDR1 is SGHRS and CDR2 is YFSETQ. The DNA of the CDR3 is TGCGCCAGCAGCGGGCGGACAGGGGTGACCGGGGAGCTGTTTTTT. Translation: CASSGRTGVTGELFF. Supplemented by reference TRBV5-1 and TRBJ2-2, the full variable domain reads KAGVTQTPRYLIKTRGQQVTLSCSPISGHRSVSWYQQTPGQGLQFLFEYFSETQRNKGNFPGRFSGRQFSNSRSEMNVSTLELGDSALYLCASSGRTGVTGELFFGEGSRLTVL.